Listed here are 21 T cell receptor beta chains from one sample, sequenced in a study of blood T cell repertoires in COVID-19. This table comes from immunoSEQ multiplex PCR, and its TCRdb copy is limited to in-frame clones, with some not included. Of tens of thousands of clones listed, around 89% are singletons. Input material: peripheral blood. The receptors derive from a woman at least 80 years old with acute or convalescent COVID-19.

The chain uses TRBV5-4 and TRBJ2-5, with TRBD1 matching over 8 bases. CDR3 length equals 15 residues. Looked up from germline, CDR1 is SGHNT and CDR2 is YYREEE (reference sequence). Germline trimming cut 4 bases from V and 3 bases from J; bases unmatched to any gene: 8. The CDR3 loop is CASSAMDRVKETQYF. Written as DNA, the CDR3 is TGTGCCAGCAGCGCAATGGACAGGGTGAAAGAGACCCAGTACTTC.

The rearrangement uses TRBV9 and TRBJ2-7; TRBD1 matches 7 bases. This CDR3 comprises 15 residues. The germline V gene has CDR1 SGDLS and CDR2 YYNGEE. Trimming removed 4 bases from V and 7 bases from J; junction bases left unmatched: 14. This CDR3 reads CASSILDRVLREQYF. The CDR3 bases are TGTGCCAGCAGCATATTAGACAGGGTTCTGAGAGAGCAGTACTTC.

The chain links TRBV5-4 to TRBJ1-1; 9 bases are a match to TRBD1. After removal of 4 bases from V and 5 bases from J, the junction contained 12 bases not matched to a gene. Germline CDR1 and CDR2: SGHNT and YYREEE (reference sequence). The CDR3 consists of 16 residues. The CDR3 coding sequence is TGTGCCAGCAGCAAACCGGGACAGGGAATGAGGACTGAAGCTTTCTTT. Its translation is CASSKPGQGMRTEAFF.

The chain links TRBV11-2 to TRBJ2-3; 15 bases match TRBD2. The CDR3 is 18 amino acids. Germline CDR1 and CDR2: SGHAT and FQNNGV. V lost 5 bases, J lost 5 bases, and 11 bases stayed unmatched. CDR3 region: CASSPNRTSGGARDTQYF. The CDR3, as DNA: TGTGCCAGCAGCCCCAACCGGACTAGCGGGGGGGCTAGAGATACGCAGTATTTT.

The chain carries TRBV18 and TRBJ2-1; the D gene is possibly TRBD2 (6 bases). CDR3 length equals 14 residues. Germline lookup yields CDR1 KGHSH and CDR2 LQKENI. V was shortened by 0 bases and J by 10 bases, with 13 bases between the two germline ends. The CDR3: CASSPPGLLKEQFF. The CDR3 DNA reads as TGTGCCAGCTCACCACCGGGACTTCTCAAGGAGCAGTTCTTC.

V gene TRBV3-1 (or the pseudogene TRBV3-2) combines with J gene TRBJ2-7; tentative D call: TRBD2 (6 bases). Trimming took 3 bases from V and 5 from J, leaving 11 bases between them. This CDR3 has 13 amino acids. Germline CDR1 reads LGHDT; CDR2 reads YNNKEL (reference sequence). The CDR3 loop reads CASSHSGVDEQYF. The CDR3, as DNA: TGTGCCAGCAGCCACTCGGGAGTGGACGAGCAGTACTTC.

The chain is built from TRBV19 and TRBJ2-5; the match to TRBD2 covers 8 bases. The germline gives CDR1 LNHDA, CDR2 SQIVND (reference sequence). The CDR3 length is 15 residues. Losses at the gene ends were 5 bases for V and 5 bases for J; bases not matched to a gene: 10. CDR3 in amino acids: CASSPARGGLETQYF. The CDR3 DNA reads TGTGCCAGTAGTCCAGCCCGGGGGGGCCTTGAGACCCAGTACTTC.

The rearrangement joins TRBV6-2 or TRBV6-3 to TRBJ2-6, with TRBD2 as a possible D gene (6 bases). From germline, CDR1 is MNHEY and CDR2 SVGEGT. This CDR3 has 15 amino acids. V lost 2 bases and J 1 base, leaving 6 bases between the germline ends. CDR3 sequence (DNA): TGTGCCAGCAGTTACGGAGGGTCTGGGGCCAACGTCCTGACTTTC. Translation gives CASSYGGSGANVLTF.

This clone was seen a handful of times. This chain uses TRBV19 with TRBJ2-2; D gene ambiguous. Trimming pared 2 bases from V and 3 bases from J, leaving 7 bases between. CDR1 and CDR2 (germline): LNHDA, SQIVND (reference sequence). The CDR3 spans 14 residues. The CDR3 nucleotides read TGTGCCAGTAGTATAACTCTCTACACCGGGGAGCTGTTTTTT. Translated: CASSITLYTGELFF.

The chain recombines TRBV11-1 with TRBJ1-1; no clear D gene. Germline V gene lookup returns CDR1 SGHAT and CDR2 FQDESV (reference sequence). The CDR3 length is 13 residues. The V and J ends lost 1 base and 6 bases respectively, with 9 bases between them. In DNA form, the CDR3 reads TGTGCCAGCAGCTTAGTAATAAGCGCTGAAGCTTTCTTT. This encodes CASSLVISAEAFF.

This clone appeared a few times. This specimen includes other DNA sequences encoding the same CDR3. The chain links TRBV7-9 to TRBJ1-5; TRBD1 matches 7 bases. In germline, CDR1 is SEHNR, CDR2 FQNEAQ (reference sequence). CDR3 length: 14 residues. V shed 4 bases, J shed 1 base, and the junction held 1 base outside the gene matches. The CDR3 bases are TGTGCCAGCAGCTCGACAGGGAGCAATCAGCCCCAGCATTTT. It specifies CASSSTGSNQPQHF.

The V and J genes are TRBV18 and TRBJ2-3; 8 bases match TRBD2. This CDR3 is 16 amino acids long. Trimming removed 0 bases from V and 6 bases from J; junction bases left unmatched: 8. Germline-derived CDR1 and CDR2 are KGHSH and LQKENI. The CDR3 protein is CASSPPRRGGVDTQYF. The CDR3 DNA follows: TGTGCCAGCTCACCACCCAGACGGGGGGGCGTGGATACGCAGTATTTT.

The V call is TRBV5-1, the J call TRBJ2-3; TRBD2 agrees at 9 bases. The V and J ends lost 0 bases and 3 bases, in that order; junction bases with no gene match: 14. Looked up from germline, CDR1 is SGHRS and CDR2 is YFSETQ. CDR3 length: 19 residues. The CDR3 loop is CASSLAPNAGGRGTDTQYF. The CDR3 nucleotides are TGCGCCAGCAGCTTGGCCCCAAATGCTGGCGGGAGGGGGACAGATACGCAGTATTTT.

The genes are TRBV6-5 and TRBJ1-1, with D tentatively TRBD1 (6 bases). This CDR3 spans 15 amino acids. Trimming removed 2 bases at V and 1 base at J, with 11 bases between. Germline CDR1 reads MNHEY; CDR2 reads SVGAGI. CDR3: CASSYLKTGNTEAFF. CDR3 nucleotides: TGTGCCAGCAGTTACCTTAAGACAGGGAACACTGAAGCTTTCTTT.

The rearrangement joins TRBV4-1 to TRBJ2-1; 8 nucleotides match TRBD2. CDR3 length: 14 residues. V lost 5 bases and J lost 4; bases outside the gene matches: 4. In germline, CDR1 is MGHRA, CDR2 YSYEKL. CDR3 bases: TGCGCCAGCAGCACAACTAGCGGTTACAATGAGCAGTTCTTC. Encoded protein: CASSTTSGYNEQFF.

This chain uses TRBV3-1 (or the pseudogene TRBV3-2) with TRBJ2-5; 11 nucleotides align to TRBD1. The junction had 5 bases not matched to a gene; V was cut back by 5 bases and J by 0 bases. The CDR3 sequence is 16 residues long. Germline values: CDR1 LGHDT, CDR2 YNNKEL (reference sequence). The CDR3 protein is CASSTRDRGYQETQYF. CDR3 coding DNA: TGTGCCAGCAGCACCCGGGACAGGGGGTACCAAGAGACCCAGTACTTC.

The V gene is TRBV2, the J gene TRBJ1-2, with 7 bases lining up with TRBD1. V lost 6 bases and J lost 8; bases outside the gene matches: 12. CDR3 length: 14 residues. CDR1 is SNHLY, CDR2 FYNNEI, per germline. The CDR3 DNA sequence: TGTGCCAGCAGGTCGTTAGGGGGCGCGAAGGGCTACACCTTC. It specifies CASRSLGGAKGYTF.

The chain links TRBV18 to TRBJ1-2; 7 positions match TRBD1. Trimming took 5 bases from V and 1 from J; bases not matched to a gene: 4. The CDR3 is made up of 14 amino acids. The germline V gene encodes CDR1 KGHSH and CDR2 LQKENI. The chain's CDR3 is CASSRGDSNYGYTF. CDR3 DNA sequence: TGTGCCAGCTCAAGGGGGGACAGTAACTATGGCTACACCTTC.

J is TRBJ2-7 and V is TRBV25-1; D may be TRBD2 (5 bases). Trimming cost V 2 bases and J 5 bases, with 10 bases left between them. CDR3 length: 13 amino acids. CDR1 is MGHDK and CDR2 is SYGVNS in the germline V gene. The CDR3 bases are TGTGCCAGCAGTGAAAGCGGACGGGACGAGCAGTACTTC. Protein: CASSESGRDEQYF.

The chain links TRBV25-1 to TRBJ2-2, with 8 bases aligning to TRBD1. Germline CDR1 MGHDK, CDR2 SYGVNS. The J segment lost 4 bases and the V segment lost 1 base, leaving 5 bases of the junction unmatched. The CDR3 consists of 16 residues. The CDR3 is CASSEWQGAPTGELFF. CDR3 coding DNA: TGTGCCAGCAGTGAATGGCAGGGGGCGCCCACCGGGGAGCTGTTTTTT.

The rearrangement uses TRBV4-2 and TRBJ1-2; 9 nucleotides match TRBD1. The CDR3 contains 14 residues. Trimming cost V 1 base and J 6 bases; bases outside gene matches: 3. Germline CDR1 is LGHNA and CDR2 is YNFKEQ. The CDR3 nucleotides read TGTGCCAGCAGCCAAGTGGGACAGGGTAATGGCTACACCTTC. It codes for CASSQVGQGNGYTF.